This T cell receptor beta chain was identified in a study of blood T cell repertoires in COVID-19 (dated by TCRdb to 2020 to 2022). About the study as a whole: Recovered participants in ImmuneRACE Cohort 3 were defined as having two consecutive negative NP/OP PCR tests, clearance from a healthcare professional, or resolution of symptoms. Samples from collaborators originated in the United States, Italy and Spain and spanned both the acute and convalescent phases of COVID-19. The prospective study material was composed of cDNA or gDNA derived from T cells, B-cell-depleted T cells, or PBMCs. Subjects who had been exposed to COVID-19, were actively infected with it, or had recovered from it provided the deeply sampled blood TCRbeta repertoires that made up the dataset. The repertoires were released in a freely available public database meant as a resource for research on the immune response to SARS-CoV-2. Samples came from the ongoing ImmuneRACE study (first 160 participants) plus 1,254 subjects from 6 global collaborators. Sample metadata almost always included a de-identified subject ID, COVID-19 status, age in years and sex. Where available, HLA class I and class II types were taken from metadata supplied by the sample provider and were not determined by assay-based typing.

Broader findings and caveats from the paper: The amount of clinical and demographic metadata varied by source and participant and was provided uncurated.

Turning to this clone: Its specific antigen is unknown. Base qualities are not recorded, but no much larger clone differs from it by a single base.

Looking up the germline V gene yields CDR1 MNHEY and CDR2 SVGAGI. CDR3 length: 14 amino acids, cysteine to phenylalanine. Only CDR3 DNA remains: 42 bases, in frame from the first base. V loses 6 bases at its end and J loses 7 bases; junction bases beyond the gene matches: 7. TCRbeta CDR3 regions were amplified from genomic DNA by means of the immunoSEQ Assay, a bias-controlled multiplex PCR. The study's own analysis went as follows. The number of nucleated cells in each sample was estimated by amplification of reference gene primers within the assay. To quantify the absolute abundance of each unique TCRbeta CDR3 rearrangement, sequence reads were collapsed and filtered. Productive Simpson clonality was computed per sample as the square root of Simpson's diversity index over productive rearrangements. TCRdb took this table from immuneACCESS and kept in-frame rearrangements with V and J called. Such tables lack part of the clones; where checked against another copy, unresolved V genes explain under half of the gap, and the rest is unexplained. That table supplies the V and J calls and clone size; D and trimming were determined from the DNA. The table for this sample lists 210,000 or so clones; 86% of them were counted only once. The ten largest make up approximately 3% of the sample.

Participants in the prospective study were enrolled through a virtual design, were aged roughly 18 to 100 years, and lived in roughly 26 United States geographic areas. In the prospective study, participants were assigned to cohorts based on the clinical history participants reported in a screening survey and a study questionnaire. In the prospective study, mobile phlebotomists collected whole blood, serum and a nasopharyngeal or oropharyngeal swab from each participant. Prospective study participants could optionally give additional blood draws and questionnaires over an approximately two-month period. Before DNA extraction, blood samples from the prospective study were shipped at room temperature or frozen.

This clonotype was obtained from a woman aged 50 to 65 in a cohort exposed to, infected with or recovered from COVID-19 (not recorded which). Sequenced sample: PBMCs or T cells enriched from blood (not recorded which). The chain links TRBV6-5 with TRBJ1-5, with TRBD1 matching 9 junction bases. Here is the DNA: TGTGCCAGCAGCGACAGACAGGGGGGCCAGCCCCAGCATTTT. The encoded protein is CASSDRQGGQPQHF.